The clone carrying this T cell receptor (beta chain) was counted once. This record comes from a study of blood T cell repertoires in COVID-19. Study information: Material from acute and convalescent COVID-19 was sourced from the United States, Italy and Spain.

Germline trimming cut 4 bases from V and 7 bases from J; bases unmatched to any gene: 11. In germline, CDR1 is SGDLS, CDR2 YYNGEE. The CDR3 is 15 residues long. The authors' processing: The authors estimated nucleated cell counts from reference gene primer amplification. Libraries were prepared by immunoSEQ multiplex PCR; TCRdb keeps only in-frame clonotypes and omits some of them. V and J calls and clone size are copied from that table; D and trimming were computed from the DNA. The sample carries some 130,000 clones, about nine tenths recorded once. The rearrangement links TRBV9 to TRBJ2-1, with 7 bases fitting TRBD2. This clonotype was obtained from a man in his fifties or sixties with active COVID-19. The source material was peripheral blood. The CDR3 loop is CASSPQAGTRNEQFF. In DNA, the CDR3 is TGTGCCAGCAGCCCCCAAGCGGGAACTCGGAATGAGCAGTTCTTC.